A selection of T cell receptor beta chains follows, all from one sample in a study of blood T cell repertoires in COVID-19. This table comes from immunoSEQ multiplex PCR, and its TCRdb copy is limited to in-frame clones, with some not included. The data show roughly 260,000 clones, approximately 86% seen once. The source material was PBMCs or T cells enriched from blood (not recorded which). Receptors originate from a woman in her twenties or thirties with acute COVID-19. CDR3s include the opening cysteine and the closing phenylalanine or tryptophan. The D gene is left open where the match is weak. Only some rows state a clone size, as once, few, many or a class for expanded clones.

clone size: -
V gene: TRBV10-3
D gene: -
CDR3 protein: CAVFWKENNPNTGELFF

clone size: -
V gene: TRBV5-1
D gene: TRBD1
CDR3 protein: CASSRSMTGVETQYF

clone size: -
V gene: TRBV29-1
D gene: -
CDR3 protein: CSALVGNTGELFF

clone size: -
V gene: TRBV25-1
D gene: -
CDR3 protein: CASSGLTGRPNEKLFF

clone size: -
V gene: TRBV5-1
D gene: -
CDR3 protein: CASSLALASARETQYF

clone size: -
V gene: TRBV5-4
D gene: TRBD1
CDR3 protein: CASTRGGAPYNSPLHF

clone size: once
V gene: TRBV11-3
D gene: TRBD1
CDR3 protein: CASRRGRGHYGYTF

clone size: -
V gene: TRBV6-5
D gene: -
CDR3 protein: CASSYSIGFSGNTIYF

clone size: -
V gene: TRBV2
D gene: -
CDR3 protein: CASTGSEAFF

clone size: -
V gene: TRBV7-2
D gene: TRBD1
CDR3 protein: CASSLDRGGTEAFF

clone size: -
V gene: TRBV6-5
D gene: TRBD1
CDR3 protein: CASGGGTGPNYGYTF